Shown below are 13 T cell receptor beta chains from a single sample sequenced in a study of T-cell memory formation after mild COVID-19 (dated by TCRdb to the early 2020s). Libraries were made using 5' RACE. The instrument given in TCRdb is Illumina NovaSeq 6000. TCRdb reran the public reads through fastp at Q25 and MiXCR, keeping productive beta chains. Rows merge per CDR3 protein into single entries with the most common DNA and genes. A total of approximately 190,000 distinct CDR3 sequences appear in this sample, roughly 18% of them only once. In total, the top ten clones hold roughly 2.4% of the sample. Sequenced: PBMCs or a T cell subset sorted from them (not recorded which). The receptors were gathered from an adult woman who had mild COVID-19 (a few samples of this study predate the infection). The sample titles of this study are shuffled in the database, so cell type and time point are left out; the donor was told from shared clones.

The genes are TRBV5-1 and TRBJ2-2; no clear D gene. With 3 bases removed from V and 7 bases from J, the gap between germline ends came to 10 bases. Per the germline V gene, CDR1 is SGHRS and CDR2 is YFSETQ. The CDR3 is 13 amino acids. The CDR3 loop reads CASSSYEDGELFF. CDR3 in DNA: TGCGCCAGCAGCTCGTATGAGGACGGGGAGCTGTTTTTT. Filled out from reference TRBV5-1 and TRBJ2-2, the complete variable domain reads KAGVTQTPRYLIKTRGQQVTLSCSPISGHRSVSWYQQTPGQGLQFLFEYFSETQRNKGNFPGRFSGRQFSNSRSEMNVSTLELGDSALYLCASSSYEDGELFFGEGSRLTVL.

As DNA, the CDR3 is TGCAGCGCCTCCCATCGGGGGACAGGAATGAACACTGAAGCTTTCTTT. Encoded protein: CSASHRGTGMNTEAFF. This rearrangement joins TRBV29-1 to TRBJ1-1, with 8 positions matching TRBD1. From germline, CDR1 is SQVTM and CDR2 ANQGSEA. Trimming removed 7 bases from V and 0 bases from J; junction bases left unmatched: 13. The CDR3 covers 16 residues.

The chain joins TRBV20-1 to TRBJ2-4, with unresolved D. There are 12 residues in the CDR3. Trimming shortened V by 0 bases and J by 13 bases, and 13 bases separated the two germline ends. Germline assignment: CDR1 DFQATT and CDR2 SNEGSKA (reference sequence). The CDR3 DNA sequence: TGCAGTGCTAGAGATCCAAAGGGTTTACAGTACTTC. It codes for CSARDPKGLQYF.

This clonotype was recorded at least ten times. The rearrangement joins TRBV6-6 to TRBJ2-7; D may match TRBD1 or TRBD2 (5 bases each). Germline values: CDR1 MNHNY, CDR2 SVGAGI (reference sequence). The V gene lost 5 bases and the J gene lost 1 base, with 15 bases spanning the gap. The CDR3 consists of 15 residues. The CDR3 is CASSRIRDGSYEQYF. CDR3 nucleotide sequence: TGTGCCAGCAGTAGGATCCGGGACGGATCCTACGAGCAGTACTTC.

In this sample, this clonotype turned up a few times. The V and J genes are TRBV30 and TRBJ1-5; D is uncertain. With 4 bases removed from V and 2 bases from J, the gap between germline ends came to 6 bases. There are 12 residues in the CDR3. Looked up from germline, CDR1 is GTSNPN and CDR2 is SVGIG (reference sequence). The CDR3 reads CAWTLGNQPQHF. The CDR3, as DNA: TGTGCCTGGACACTGGGCAATCAGCCCCAGCATTTT.

This rearrangement joins TRBV18 to TRBJ2-7, with 8 bases identical to TRBD2. CDR3 size: 13 residues. V dropped 3 bases and J dropped 5; count of bases not matched to a gene: 3. CDR1 and CDR2 from the germline V gene are KGHSH and LQKENI. The CDR3 nucleotides are TGTGCCAGCTCACCCTCGGGAGGGGACGAGCAGTACTTC. Its protein product is CASSPSGGDEQYF.

This clonotype was picked up many times. CDR3 nucleotides: TGTGCCAGCAGCCAAGGGACAGGGCCCAAGTATTTT. It codes for CASSQGTGPKYF. This rearrangement joins TRBV3-1 to TRBJ2-3; 8 nucleotides agree with TRBD1. Germline CDR1 LGHDT, CDR2 YNNKEL (reference sequence). The junction had 4 bases not matched to a gene; V was cut back by 1 base and J by 13 bases. CDR3 length: 12 residues.

This chain joins TRBV19 and TRBJ2-2, with no clear D. V was trimmed by 3 bases and J by 6 bases, leaving 8 bases between them. The CDR3 contains 13 residues. Germline values: CDR1 LNHDA, CDR2 SQIVND (reference sequence). The CDR3 DNA follows: TGTGCCAGTAGTATTATGGGTTCCGGGGAGCTGTTTTTT. This translates into CASSIMGSGELFF.

This clonotype was seen at least ten times. J is TRBJ2-3 and V is TRBV4-2; TRBD2 agrees at 12 bases. CDR1 and CDR2 (germline): LGHNA, YNFKEQ. The CDR3 contains 20 residues. V lost 0 bases, J lost 6 bases, and 16 bases stayed unmatched. The CDR3 region is CASSQESPYGGLAGFDTQYF. In DNA form, the CDR3 reads TGTGCCAGCAGCCAAGAATCGCCTTACGGAGGACTAGCGGGATTTGATACGCAGTATTTT.

This clonotype was picked up a small number of times. V is TRBV6-5 and J is TRBJ2-7, with 10 bases that match TRBD1. The CDR3 contains 15 residues. Germline V CDR1 and CDR2: MNHEY, SVGAGI. The ends lost 2 bases at V and 3 bases at J; junction bases unmatched: 4. CDR3 residues: CASSYGGQGIYEQYF. Here the CDR3 DNA reads TGTGCCAGCAGTTACGGGGGACAGGGGATCTACGAGCAGTACTTC.

This clonotype was counted a few times. V usage is TRBV5-1 and J usage is TRBJ1-1; 9 bases fit TRBD1. The CDR3 contains 16 residues. Germline V gene data show CDR1 as SGHRS and CDR2 as YFSETQ. The V segment lost 0 bases and the J segment 8 bases; nucleotides outside the gene matches: 11. In nucleotides, the CDR3 is TGCGCCAGCAGCTTGGGGACAGGGGTCCCCCTGGGAGAAGCTTTCTTT. This translates into CASSLGTGVPLGEAFF.

The chain combines TRBV5-1 with TRBJ1-1; D not certain. Germline V gene lookup returns CDR1 SGHRS and CDR2 YFSETQ. V was trimmed by 0 bases and J by 3 bases, leaving 9 bases between them. The CDR3 extends over 14 amino acids. CDR3 sequence: CASSLDTTDTEAFF. CDR3 DNA: TGCGCCAGCAGCTTGGACACCACGGACACTGAAGCTTTCTTT.

In this sample, this clonotype turned up a few times. V usage is TRBV24-1 and J usage is TRBJ2-5; the D is unclear. Trimming pared 2 bases from V and 6 bases from J, leaving 9 bases between. The germline gives CDR1 KGHDR, CDR2 SFDVKD. The CDR3 contains 13 residues. Here the CDR3 reads CATSDSGTKTQYF. The CDR3 DNA follows: TGTGCCACCAGTGATTCAGGCACAAAGACCCAGTACTTC.